This T cell receptor (beta chain) was sequenced during a study of blood T cell repertoires in COVID-19. Study at large: PBMCs, B-cell-depleted T cells, or T cells were the source of the cDNA or gDNA that made up the material.

This table comes from immunoSEQ multiplex PCR, and its TCRdb copy is limited to in-frame clones, with some not included. The sample includes some 89,000 clones, about 84% of them seen just once. This clone was picked up one time. Looked up from germline, CDR1 is LGHNT and CDR2 is FRNRAP. J was trimmed by 0 bases and V by 1 base; bases with no gene match: 8. The CDR3 totals 19 residues. The source material was peripheral blood. The TCR sequence derives from a man aged 55 to 70 with acute or convalescent COVID-19. The chain carries TRBV12-5 and TRBJ2-6; 8 bases are shared with TRBD1. The CDR3 spells CASGLASGTGSSGANVLTF. The CDR3, as DNA: TGTGCTAGTGGTTTGGCATCCGGGACAGGCAGCTCTGGGGCCAACGTCCTGACTTTC.